This entry concerns a single T cell receptor (beta chain). The antigen is not known. The CDR3 regions of TCR beta were amplified from RNA transcripts. TCR CDR3 underwent first-round RT-PCR with the HTBI primer set. MiXCR was run by TCRdb on the multiplex PCR reads, yielding one entry per CDR3 protein. In the table there are more than 500,000 distinct CDR3 sequences, about 16% of which are singletons. Graves' hyperthyroidism showing no ophthalmopathy progression within 18 months was considered stable. The patients, who ranged from 18 to 65 in age, presented with newly diagnosed hyperthyroidism lasting under 2 months. Isolation of PBMCs was performed on approximately 10 ml fresh peripheral blood. This sample is drawn from a study of T cells in Graves' hyperthyroidism and ophthalmopathy. The study, taken as a whole, reports: Most thyroid clonotypes that were expanded above 0.001 also turned up in blood.

Source material: blood. The receptor's source is a woman aged 25 to 39 with Graves' hyperthyroidism.

The CDR3 sequence: CASIGTGSFQNIQYF. The CDR3 coding sequence is TGTGCCAGTATAGGGACAGGAAGTTTCCAAAACATTCAGTACTTC. This chain joins TRBV19 and TRBJ2-4; 8 bases are shared with TRBD1. The CDR3 loop spans 15 amino acids. CDR1 is LNHDA, CDR2 SQIVND, per germline (reference sequence). With V trimmed by 7 bases and J by 5 bases, 10 bases remained unmatched. The complete variable domain, with remaining parts taken from reference TRBV19 and TRBJ2-4, reads DGGITQSPKYLFRKEGQNVTLSCEQNLNHDAMYWYRQDPGQGLRLIYYSQIVNDFQKGDIAEGYSVSREKKESFPLTVTSAQKNPTAFYLCASIGTGSFQNIQYFGAGTRLSVL.